The 21 T cell receptor beta chains reported below all come from one sample, sequenced in a study of T cells in Graves' hyperthyroidism and ophthalmopathy. Regions amplified from RNA transcripts were the TCR beta CDR3 regions. The HTBI set primed first-round TCR CDR3 RT-PCR. TCRdb re-called the multiplex PCR reads through MiXCR, storing one row per CDR3 protein. The data contain about 420,000 distinct CDR3 sequences, 15% to 19% of them singletons. Sequencing was done on a sample of blood. These receptors were obtained from a woman under 30 with Graves' hyperthyroidism.

Many counts were recorded for this clonotype. The CDR3 DNA follows: TGTGCCAGCTCACTTACTAGCGGGCAAGTCTACGAGCAGTACTTC. Amino acid sequence: CASSLTSGQVYEQYF. The V call is TRBV18, the J call TRBJ2-7; 9 bases fit TRBD2. CDR1 is KGHSH, CDR2 LQKENI, per germline. The CDR3 length is 15 residues. The J segment lost 3 bases and the V segment lost 4 bases, leaving 7 bases of the junction unmatched.

This clonotype was observed a few times. This chain links TRBV28 with TRBJ1-2; 10 positions match TRBD1. V dropped 6 bases and J dropped 3; count of bases not matched to a gene: 4. Per the germline V gene, CDR1 is MDHEN and CDR2 is SYDVKM. CDR3 length: 14 residues. CDR3 bases: TGTGCCAGCAGGTGGGACAGGGGTGACTATGGCTACACCTTC. Its protein product is CASRWDRGDYGYTF.

This clonotype was detected a few times. J is TRBJ2-2 and V is TRBV20-1; a possible D gene is TRBD1 (5 bases). Germline V gene sequence: CDR1 DFQATT, CDR2 SNEGSKA (reference sequence). This CDR3 region has 15 residues. V was shortened by 0 bases and J by 0 bases, with 8 bases between the two germline ends. The chain's CDR3 is CSARDSRANTGELFF. The CDR3 nucleotides are TGCAGTGCTAGAGATAGCAGGGCGAACACCGGGGAGCTGTTTTTT.

The V gene is TRBV7-2, the J gene TRBJ2-6; 8 nucleotides align to TRBD1. CDR3 length: 15 amino acids. V was pared by 5 bases and J by 2 bases, with 2 bases of the junction left unmatched. Germline CDR1 reads SGHTA; CDR2 reads FQGNSA. The CDR3 DNA follows: TGTGCCAGCAGCATACAGGGGGCTGGGGCCAACGTCCTGACTTTC. Protein: CASSIQGAGANVLTF.

Comment on this clonotype: At one end the junction does not follow the germline gene, possibly because of a read error. This rearrangement joins TRBV5-1 to TRBJ1-1; the D is unclear. Germline V gene sequence: CDR1 SGHRS, CDR2 YFSETQ. The CDR3 has 14 residues. The CDR3 bases are TGCACCAGCAGCTTGGGCGATGGCTACACTGAAGCTTTCTTT. Its translation: CTSSLGDGYTEAFF.

This chain joins TRBV29-1 and TRBJ2-6; either TRBD1 or TRBD2 may supply D (5 bases each). V was shortened by 5 bases and J by 0 bases, with 11 bases between the two germline ends. The germline V gene encodes CDR1 SQVTM and CDR2 ANQGSEA. The CDR3 runs to 15 residues. The CDR3 bases are TGCAGCGTTATCTTGGGGGACTCTGGGGCCAACGTCCTGACTTTC. The encoded protein is CSVILGDSGANVLTF.

This clonotype has more than one count but fewer than ten. The germline gene is not matched at one end of the junction; a read error may be the cause. This chain links TRBV12-3 or TRBV12-4 with TRBJ2-4; D perhaps matches TRBD2 (6 bases). The CDR3 has 14 residues. The CDR3: CASSIAVAKNIQYF. CDR3 coding DNA: TGTGCCAGCAGTATAGCGGTAGCCAAAAACATTCAGTACTTC.

This clonotype was found many times. This chain joins TRBV7-2 and TRBJ2-7; 10 bases are a match to TRBD2. Trimming at V came to 8 bases and at J to 2 bases, leaving 9 bases not matched to a gene. The CDR3 has 15 residues. The germline gives CDR1 SGHTA, CDR2 FQGNSA. DNA for the CDR3: TGTGCCAGCCAGGGGCAGCGGGGGGGCCCCTACGAGCAGTACTTC. Translation: CASQGQRGGPYEQYF.

Only a few counts were recorded for this clonotype. The J gene is TRBJ2-5, the V gene TRBV27; 8 bases line up with TRBD1. Losses at the gene ends were 5 bases for V and 3 bases for J; bases not matched to a gene: 5. This CDR3 has 14 residues. In germline, CDR1 is MNHEY, CDR2 SMNVEV (reference sequence). The CDR3 coding sequence is TGTGCCAGCAGTCCCCGGACAGGGAAAGAGACCCAGTACTTC. It is translated as CASSPRTGKETQYF.

The genes are TRBV20-1 and TRBJ2-7; the match to TRBD1 covers 9 bases. With 1 base clipped from V and 4 bases from J, the junction kept 5 bases outside the gene matches. The germline V gene has CDR1 DFQATT and CDR2 SNEGSKA (reference sequence). CDR3 length: 14 residues. The CDR3 reads CSARGQGGSYEQYF. The CDR3, as DNA: TGCAGTGCTAGAGGACAGGGGGGATCTTACGAGCAGTACTTC.

There are many counts of this clonotype. The J gene is TRBJ1-1, the V gene TRBV24-1; unclear D gene. This CDR3 region has 12 residues. Germline loops: CDR1 KGHDR, CDR2 SFDVKD. V was trimmed by 4 bases and J by 10 bases, leaving 12 bases between them. In DNA form, the CDR3 reads TGTGCCACCAGTGACACATACGGTGGAGCTTTCTTT. Its protein is CATSDTYGGAFF.

With respect to this clonotype: This may be a read error, as it is one base from a much larger clone. The chain recombines TRBV12-3 or TRBV12-4 with TRBJ2-1; D possibly corresponds to TRBD2 (5 bases). This CDR3 comprises 13 residues. V shed 6 bases and J shed 12 bases, with 18 bases lying between them. CDR3 sequence: CASSSTSGYGQFF. CDR3 DNA: TGTGCCAGCAGCTCGACCTCGGGGTATGGGCAGTTCTTC.

The genes are TRBV19 and TRBJ1-4; a weak D match, TRBD1 (5 bases). CDR3 length equals 13 residues. The V end was cut by 9 bases, the J end by 5 bases, with 13 bases between. Germline values: CDR1 LNHDA, CDR2 SQIVND (reference sequence). The CDR3 region is CASGWRGNEKLFF. CDR3 sequence (DNA): TGTGCCAGCGGTTGGAGGGGCAATGAAAAACTGTTTTTT.

This clonotype came up once. A much larger clone sits a single nucleotide away, making a read error possible. This chain uses TRBV6-5 with TRBJ2-7; a possible D gene is TRBD1 (6 bases). Per the germline V gene, CDR1 is MNHEY and CDR2 is SVGAGI. The V and J ends lost 2 bases and 1 base respectively, with 6 bases between them. The CDR3 is made up of 13 amino acids. The CDR3 protein is CASSYDRSYEQYF. The CDR3 nucleotides are TGTGCCAGCAGTTACGACAGGTCCTACGAGCAGTACTTC.

The V and J genes are TRBV18 and TRBJ1-2; D is unclear. The CDR3 runs to 14 residues. Germline assignment: CDR1 KGHSH and CDR2 LQKENI. The V end was cut by 2 bases, the J end by 6 bases, with 13 bases between. CDR3 sequence reads: CASSPSPGGNGYTF. CDR3 nucleotides: TGTGCCAGCTCACCATCGCCGGGCGGGAATGGCTACACCTTC.

This clonotype showed up many times. The chain uses TRBV20-1 and TRBJ2-7; the D gene is possibly TRBD2 (6 bases). V was cut by 1 base and J by 3 bases, with 16 bases left in between. CDR1 is DFQATT, CDR2 SNEGSKA, per germline (reference sequence). This CDR3 region has 15 residues. Written as DNA, the CDR3 is TGCAGTGCTAGAGCCCCCACGGCTAGCGTCTACGAGCAGTACTTC. Its translation is CSARAPTASVYEQYF.

This clonotype was seen repeatedly, ten times or more. CDR3 sequence: CSAGRGATNTEAFF. CDR3 bases: TGCAGTGCGGGGAGAGGGGCCACGAACACTGAAGCTTTCTTT. This chain uses TRBV20-1 with TRBJ1-1, with a tentative D call TRBD1 (5 bases). Germline V gene lookup returns CDR1 DFQATT and CDR2 SNEGSKA (reference sequence). This CDR3 is 14 amino acids long. Trimming shortened V by 6 bases and J by 1 base, and 15 bases separated the two germline ends.

The chain is built from TRBV4-1 and TRBJ1-2; no reliable D call. Trimming cost V 1 base and J 2 bases, with 11 bases left between them. The CDR3 is 15 amino acids. Germline CDR1 MGHRA, CDR2 YSYEKL. The CDR3 nucleotides are TGCGCCAGCAGCCAAGTGGAGGGTACCAACTATGGCTACACCTTC. Amino acids: CASSQVEGTNYGYTF.

This clonotype was counted between two and nine times. The chain uses TRBV19 and TRBJ2-1; D gene uncertain. CDR1 and CDR2 from the germline V gene are LNHDA and SQIVND (reference sequence). Trimming took off 4 bases at V and 9 bases at J, with 7 bases between the two ends. CDR3 length: 11 amino acids. The chain's CDR3 is CASSTQAEQFF. The DNA for the CDR3 is TGTGCCAGTAGTACCCAAGCTGAGCAGTTCTTC.

Only a few counts were recorded for this clonotype. An end of the junction differs from the germline gene, which may be a read error. The rearrangement uses TRBV5-1 and TRBJ2-7; D is possibly TRBD1 (6 bases). The CDR3 consists of 14 residues. Germline lookup yields CDR1 SGHRS and CDR2 YFSETQ. The CDR3 spells CAGSLGASVYEQYF. DNA for the CDR3: TGCGCCGGCAGCTTGGGGGCATCGGTTTACGAGCAGTACTTC.

The rearrangement uses TRBV20-1 and TRBJ2-7; D unresolved. Trimming left V 5 bases short and J 6 bases short, with 2 bases between. This CDR3 region has 8 residues. Germline V lookup: CDR1 DFQATT, CDR2 SNEGSKA (reference sequence). CDR3 nucleotide sequence: TGCAGTGCTGGCGAGCAGTACTTC. Protein product: CSAGEQYF.